A selection of T cell receptor beta chains follows, all from one sample in a study of Ad26.COV2.S vaccination and SARS-CoV-2 variants. Libraries were prepared by immunoSEQ multiplex PCR; TCRdb keeps only in-frame clonotypes and omits some of them. The data hold approximately 340,000 clones, with around 90% observed a single time. This material consisted of peripheral blood, taken after recovery from COVID-19. The receptors here all came from a human donor who had recovered from COVID-19. Both conserved end residues are part of each CDR3. D genes are given only for firm matches. For some rows the clone size is stated as once, few or many, or as a class when expanded; others skip it.

j_call d_call clone_size v_call cdr3_aa cdr3_nt
TRBJ1-6 NA NA TRBV3-1/TRBV3-2 CASSPRGGVNSPLHF TGTGCCAGCAGCCCCCGGGGGGGGGTTAATTCACCCCTCCACTTT
TRBJ2-5 NA NA TRBV4-1 CASSPRVFHGETQYF TGCGCCAGCAGCCCCCGGGTTTTCCATGGGGAGACCCAGTACTTC
TRBJ1-2 TRBD1 NA TRBV3-1/TRBV3-2 CASSQVGTGANYGYTF TGTGCCAGCAGCCAAGTCGGGACAGGGGCTAACTATGGCTACACCTTC
TRBJ2-7 TRBD1 NA TRBV6-5 CASSRGRGHEQYF TGTGCCAGCTCGCGGGGCAGGGGGCACGAGCAGTACTTC
TRBJ2-7 NA NA TRBV24-1 CATSDLQSSYEQYF TGTGCCACCAGTGATTTGCAGTCCTCCTACGAGCAGTACTTC
TRBJ1-1 TRBD1 NA TRBV4-1 CASSPQGLDTEAFF TGCGCCAGCAGCCCACAGGGGTTGGACACTGAAGCTTTCTTT
TRBJ2-7 NA NA TRBV5-4 CASSHQGYEQYF TGTGCCAGCAGCCACCAGGGGTACGAGCAGTACTTC
TRBJ2-2 TRBD1 once TRBV7-9 CASSSARTGGTGELFF TGTGCCAGCAGCTCAGCAAGGACAGGGGGTACCGGGGAGCTGTTTTTT
TRBJ2-1 TRBD2 NA TRBV7-6 CASSPERGSYNEQFF TGTGCCAGCAGCCCGGAGCGGGGCTCCTACAATGAGCAGTTCTTC
TRBJ2-4 TRBD1 NA TRBV12-5 CASGLSTGGFRYIQYF TGTGCTAGTGGTTTGTCGACAGGGGGCTTTAGATACATTCAGTACTTC
TRBJ2-5 NA NA TRBV13 CASSLQGIGETQYF TGTGCCAGCAGCTTACAGGGTATTGGGGAGACCCAGTACTTC
TRBJ1-5 NA NA TRBV29-1 CSVSDGSNQPQHF TGCAGCGTTAGCGATGGTAGCAATCAGCCCCAGCATTTT
TRBJ2-5 NA NA TRBV3-1/TRBV3-2 CASSQDQWVLQETQYF TGTGCCAGCAGCCAAGATCAATGGGTCCTCCAAGAGACCCAGTACTTC
TRBJ2-5 NA NA TRBV5-8 CASSQTGSLETQYF TGTGCCAGCAGCCAAACAGGGTCGTTGGAGACCCAGTACTTC
TRBJ2-7 TRBD2 once TRBV19 CASSRTSGLYEQYF TGTGCCAGTAGTCGAACTAGCGGGCTCTACGAGCAGTACTTC
TRBJ1-5 TRBD1 NA TRBV18 CASSPVGGTGGVQPQHF TGTGCCAGCTCACCAGTGGGTGGGACAGGAGGGGTTCAGCCCCAGCATTTT
TRBJ1-5 TRBD1 NA TRBV27 CASSFFWDRHQPQHF TGTGCCAGCAGTTTTTTCTGGGACAGACATCAGCCCCAGCATTTT
TRBJ2-3 TRBD2 once TRBV6-2/TRBV6-3 CASSFSQTSAVKDTQYF TGTGCCAGCAGTTTCTCCCAGACTAGCGCGGTGAAAGATACGCAGTATTTT
TRBJ2-7 NA NA TRBV5-4 CASSPTVGSREQYF TGTGCCAGCAGCCCTACTGTGGGGAGCCGGGAGCAGTACTTC
TRBJ2-7 NA NA TRBV21-1 CASSKEASGVHEQYF TGTGCCAGCAGCAAAGAAGCTAGCGGGGTCCACGAGCAGTACTTC
TRBJ1-1 NA NA TRBV6-5 CASTNGGTEAFF TGTGCCAGCACCAACGGAGGGACTGAAGCTTTCTTT
TRBJ1-5 NA once TRBV6-5 CASSYSGPRLNQPQHF TGTGCCAGCAGTTACTCGGGGCCGAGACTGAATCAGCCCCAGCATTTT
TRBJ1-5 NA NA TRBV13 CASSLVQESNQPQHF TGTGCCAGCAGCTTAGTACAGGAAAGCAATCAGCCCCAGCATTTT
TRBJ2-7 NA NA TRBV14 CASSQEGSGSYEQYF TGTGCCAGCAGCCAAGAAGGATCAGGTTCCTACGAGCAGTACTTC
TRBJ1-1 TRBD1 NA TRBV10-2 CASSGGQGGDIAEAFF TGCGCCAGCAGTGGAGGACAGGGAGGGGATATCGCTGAAGCTTTCTTT
TRBJ2-2 NA once TRBV6-2/TRBV6-3 CASSEGLSTGELFF TGTGCCAGCAGTGAGGGGCTGAGCACCGGGGAGCTGTTTTTT
TRBJ2-1 TRBD2 NA TRBV12-5 CASSGGAYNEQFF TGTGCTAGTAGCGGGGGGGCGTACAATGAGCAGTTCTTC
TRBJ1-2 TRBD1 NA TRBV6-2/TRBV6-3 CASSDRGTYGYTF TGTGCCAGCAGCGACAGGGGCACCTATGGCTACACCTTC
TRBJ1-3 NA few TRBV5-1 CASSLEGLTGNTIYF TGCGCCAGCAGCTTGGAAGGGCTGACTGGAAACACCATATATTTT
TRBJ2-2 NA NA TRBV7-9 CASSFWRGRGTGELFF TGTGCCAGCAGCTTCTGGCGGGGGCGGGGTACCGGGGAGCTGTTTTTT
TRBJ2-7 TRBD1 NA TRBV25-1 CATIDRDRAYEQYF TGTGCCACTATAGACCGGGACAGGGCCTACGAGCAGTACTTC
TRBJ1-1 NA NA TRBV11-2 CASSFFRRAEAFF TGTGCCAGCAGCTTTTTCCGGCGGGCTGAAGCTTTCTTT
TRBJ2-7 TRBD2 once TRBV7-2 CASSLEGEGSYEQYF TGTGCCAGCAGCTTAGAAGGGGAGGGGTCCTACGAGCAGTACTTC